Listed below are T cell receptor beta chains from one sample, sequenced in a study of response to subunit inactivated influenza vaccine. TCRdb independently ran MiXCR on the RT-PCR reads; one entry per CDR3 protein. This sample yields fewer than 650,000 distinct CDR3 sequences, of which approximately 12% are seen a single time; roughly 13% belongs to the top ten. The sequencing here drew on PBMCs from blood, taken more than 35 days after vaccination. The receptors were gathered from a man aged 50 to 59 who received an inactivated influenza vaccine. The CDR3 runs from the conserved cysteine through the conserved F or W. D genes are given only for firm matches. Size is omitted from some rows. Given values are once, few, many or a class for expanded clones.

size | D | J | V | CDR3 | DNA
few | TRBD1 | TRBJ2-5 | TRBV7-7 | CASSPGTGTQETQYF | TGTGCTAGCAGCCCCGGGACAGGGACCCAAGAGACCCAGTACTTC
few | TRBD2 | TRBJ2-7 | TRBV4-3 | CASSPWTSGAYEQYF | TGCGCCAGCAGCCCCTGGACTAGCGGGGCCTACGAGCAGTACTTC
few | TRBD1 | TRBJ2-7 | TRBV20-1 | CSARWMGTGYEQYF | TGCAGTGCTAGATGGATGGGGACAGGCTACGAGCAGTACTTC
many | - | TRBJ2-5 | TRBV29-1 | CSVDLASGGETQYF | TGCAGCGTTGATTTGGCCTCCGGAGGGGAGACCCAGTACTTC
- | - | TRBJ2-1 | TRBV12-3/TRBV12-4 | CASSPWRDEQFF | TGTGCCAGCAGTCCTTGGCGAGATGAGCAGTTCTTC
many | TRBD1 | TRBJ2-1 | TRBV5-1 | CASSQTVGGAYNEQFF | TGCGCCAGCAGCCAGACCGTAGGGGGCGCCTACAATGAGCAGTTCTTC
- | - | TRBJ2-6 | TRBV7-6 | CARSPGWGRWTF | TGTGCCAGATCCCCAGGGTGGGGCCGTTGGACTTTC
many | - | TRBJ2-3 | TRBV4-2 | CASSQGGPASDTQYF | TGTGCCAGCAGCCAGGGAGGTCCAGCCTCGGATACGCAGTATTTT
few | - | TRBJ2-5 | TRBV2 | CASSENRYLTQYF | TGTGCCAGCAGTGAGAATCGGTACCTGACCCAGTACTTC
many | TRBD2 | TRBJ2-7 | TRBV28 | CASSRTSGRLASSYEQYF | TGTGCCAGCAGTCGAACTAGCGGGAGGCTTGCAAGCTCCTACGAGCAGTACTTC
few | - | TRBJ2-1 | TRBV24-1 | CATSVGSSYNEQFF | TGTGCCACCAGTGTAGGTAGCTCCTACAATGAGCAGTTCTTC
- | - | TRBJ1-3 | TRBV7-2 | CASRPRGGGNTIYF | TGTGCCAGCAGACCCAGGGGAGGCGGAAACACCATATATTTT
few | TRBD1 | TRBJ2-2 | TRBV5-1 | CASSDLPGQGSTGELFF | TGCGCCAGCAGCGACCTCCCGGGACAGGGGAGCACCGGGGAGCTGTTTTTT
few | - | TRBJ1-1 | TRBV29-1 | CSVEGGKGSYTEAFF | TGCAGCGTTGAAGGTGGGAAGGGAAGCTACACTGAAGCTTTCTTT
few | TRBD2 | TRBJ2-7 | TRBV7-2 | CASSFAGVLEQYF | TGTGCCAGCAGCTTCGCGGGGGTTCTGGAGCAGTACTTC
many | - | TRBJ1-5 | TRBV7-2 | CASSPKSNQPQHF | TGTGCCAGCAGCCCTAAATCCAATCAGCCCCAGCATTTT
many | - | TRBJ2-7 | TRBV13 | CASSLGSRLTYEQYF | TGTGCCAGCAGCTTAGGCTCCCGGTTAACCTACGAGCAGTACTTC
few | - | TRBJ1-1 | TRBV14 | CASSRYRVITPKTEAFF | TGTGCCAGCAGCCGCTACAGGGTTATCACCCCGAAGACTGAAGCTTTCTTT
- | TRBD1 | TRBJ2-5 | TRBV30 | CAWSPRTGSPQYF | TGTGCCTGGAGTCCACGGACAGGGAGTCCCCAGTACTTC
few | - | TRBJ2-5 | TRBV4-1 | CASSQLGRIQYF | TGCGCCAGCAGCCAACTGGGAAGGATCCAGTACTTC
few | TRBD2 | TRBJ2-7 | TRBV20-1 | CSARGQTSGRRLAYEQYF | TGCAGTGCTAGAGGCCAGACTAGCGGGCGTCGCCTAGCCTACGAGCAGTACTTC
- | TRBD2 | TRBJ2-3 | TRBV11-2 | CASSLGLARYTQYF | TGTGCCAGCAGCTTGGGACTAGCTCGGTATACGCAGTATTTT
few | - | TRBJ2-4 | TRBV7-2 | CASSLAWESKNIQYF | TGTGCCAGCAGCTTAGCGTGGGAAAGCAAAAACATTCAGTACTTC
- | - | TRBJ1-1 | TRBV12-3/TRBV12-4 | CASSLLGSTEAFF | TGTGCCAGCAGTTTACTGGGAAGCACTGAAGCTTTCTTT
few | TRBD2 | TRBJ2-1 | TRBV11-2 | CASGLAGVVNEQFF | TGTGCCTCAGGACTAGCGGGAGTTGTCAATGAGCAGTTCTTC
many | - | TRBJ1-6 | TRBV6-2/TRBV6-3 | CASKWDADSPLHF | TGTGCCAGCAAGTGGGACGCAGATTCACCCCTCCACTTT
few | - | TRBJ1-1 | TRBV11-2 | CASSLIPNTEAFF | TGTGCCAGCAGCTTAATCCCGAACACTGAAGCTTTCTTT
few | - | TRBJ2-7 | TRBV27 | CASSFNQKTYEQYF | TGTGCCAGCAGTTTTAACCAGAAAACCTACGAGCAGTACTTC
few | TRBD2 | TRBJ2-7 | TRBV27 | CASRPAWGGSRSYEQYF | TGTGCCAGCAGACCAGCCTGGGGGGGAAGTCGTTCCTACGAGCAGTACTTC
many | TRBD2 | TRBJ2-5 | TRBV12-3/TRBV12-4 | CASRRLAGAQETQYF | TGTGCCAGCAGGCGACTAGCGGGGGCCCAAGAGACCCAGTACTTC
- | - | TRBJ2-3 | TRBV2 | CASGRGTSSSADTQYF | TGTGCCAGCGGAAGAGGAACTAGTTCCAGCGCAGATACGCAGTATTTT
- | - | TRBJ1-1 | TRBV12-3/TRBV12-4 | CASSKVGNTEAFF | TGTGCCAGCAGCAAGGTGGGGAACACTGAAGCTTTCTTT
many | - | TRBJ2-7 | TRBV5-1 | CASSLEGHSSYEQYF | TGCGCCAGCAGCTTGGAAGGACACAGCTCCTACGAGCAGTACTTC
- | - | TRBJ1-1 | TRBV4-3 | CASSQVSRSTEAFF | TGCGCCAGCAGCCAAGTATCCAGAAGCACTGAAGCTTTCTTT
few | TRBD1 | TRBJ2-1 | TRBV6-2/TRBV6-3 | CASSFRDRGDEQFF | TGTGCCAGCAGTTTCAGGGACAGGGGGGATGAGCAGTTCTTC
many | - | TRBJ1-3 | TRBV12-3/TRBV12-4 | CASGGSSGNTIYF | TGTGCCAGCGGAGGAAGCTCTGGAAACACCATATATTTT
few | - | TRBJ2-1 | TRBV7-2 | CASSLDGRGGLGEQFF | TGTGCCAGCAGCTTAGATGGCAGGGGCGGACTTGGTGAGCAGTTCTTC
few | TRBD1 | TRBJ2-1 | TRBV5-6 | CASSNRDRGSNEQFF | TGTGCCAGCAGCAACCGGGACAGGGGATCCAATGAGCAGTTCTTC
- | TRBD2 | TRBJ2-3 | TRBV12-3/TRBV12-4 | CASSLASGIPTDTQYF | TGTGCCAGCAGTTTAGCTAGCGGGATCCCCACAGATACGCAGTATTTT
- | - | TRBJ1-2 | TRBV6-1 | CASTMDRGSYGYTF | TGTGCCAGCACAATGGACCGGGGGAGCTATGGCTACACCTTC
- | - | TRBJ2-7 | TRBV9 | CASSVAGQPSYEQYF | TGTGCCAGCAGCGTAGCCGGACAGCCCTCCTACGAGCAGTACTTC
few | - | TRBJ1-6 | TRBV20-1 | CSARDPPPLHF | TGCAGTGCTAGAGACCCCCCGCCCCTCCACTTT
few | TRBD1 | TRBJ2-4 | TRBV28 | CASSPPDRGNIQYF | TGTGCCAGCAGTCCCCCGGACAGGGGTAACATTCAGTACTTC
- | - | TRBJ2-3 | TRBV24-1 | CATSDFERGTDTQYF | TGTGCCACCAGTGATTTCGAACGCGGCACAGATACGCAGTATTTT
few | - | TRBJ2-5 | TRBV10-3 | CAISEWASAGQETQYF | TGTGCCATCAGTGAGTGGGCTAGCGCCGGCCAAGAGACCCAGTACTTC
few | TRBD2 | TRBJ2-1 | TRBV20-1 | CSARPDRPLEGGTSGDLYNEQFF | TGCAGTGCTAGACCCGACCGCCCCCTCGAAGGGGGGACTAGCGGGGATTTATACAATGAGCAGTTCTTC
- | - | TRBJ1-2 | TRBV29-1 | CSVVVVGSNYGYTF | TGCAGCGTTGTAGTTGTGGGTTCTAACTATGGCTACACCTTC